A single sample gave rise to the 24 T cell receptor beta chains below, sequenced in a study of blood T cells in healthy people across ages. Combining a sample-barcoded 5' primer with a J-beta primer mix, a second PCR ran for roughly 7 to 12 cycles. A single record per CDR3 protein comes from TCRdb applying MiXCR to the 5' RACE reads. The sample records some 1.4 million distinct CDR3 sequences, 35% to 45% being singletons. The sample was blood. The receptors were gathered from a woman in her late teens or twenties in good health.

The rearrangement joins TRBV27 to TRBJ1-2; 7 bases fit TRBD1. CDR1 is MNHEY, CDR2 SMNVEV, per germline (reference sequence). Unmatched junction bases numbered 6, after V lost 4 bases and J lost 4 bases. CDR3 size: 14 residues. CDR3 residues: CASSSGTERYGYTF. The CDR3 DNA reads TGTGCCAGCAGTTCGGGGACAGAACGCTATGGCTACACCTTC.

The rearrangement uses TRBV7-9 and TRBJ2-5; 7 nucleotides match TRBD1. CDR3 length: 13 amino acids. The J segment lost 11 bases and the V segment lost 5 bases, leaving 11 bases of the junction unmatched. CDR1 and CDR2 from the germline V gene are SEHNR and FQNEAQ (reference sequence). This CDR3 is CASSARQGGEQYF. Here the CDR3 DNA reads TGTGCCAGCAGCGCTAGACAGGGTGGGGAGCAGTACTTC.

Only a few counts were recorded for this clonotype. The chain uses TRBV21-1 and TRBJ2-7; no check of the table's D call, TRBD1, against the DNA was made. TRBV21-1 is deemed a pseudogene. This CDR3 has 14 residues. CDR3 protein: CASNRQGASYEQYF. CDR3 nucleotides: TGTGCCAGCAACCGACAGGGGGCCTCCTACGAGCAGTACTTC.

The chain employs TRBV15 and TRBJ2-7; 7 bases are shared with TRBD2. V shed 0 bases, J shed 10 bases, and the junction held 3 bases outside the gene matches. Germline CDR1 and CDR2: LNHNV and YYDKDF (reference sequence). CDR3 size: 12 residues. For the CDR3, the DNA is TGTGCCACCAGCAGAGAGACTAGCAGCCAGTACTTC. Encoded protein: CATSRETSSQYF.

This clonotype occurred once. The CDR3 sequence is CASPRPGQGMTETQYF. DNA for the CDR3: TGTGCCAGCCCGAGACCGGGACAGGGGATGACAGAGACCCAGTACTTC. This chain connects TRBV5-6 to TRBJ2-5, with 10 bases matching TRBD1. Trimming took 7 bases from V and 4 from J; bases not matched to a gene: 13. Germline V gives CDR1 SGHDT, CDR2 YYEEEE. CDR3 length: 16 amino acids.

The gene calls are TRBV7-9 and TRBJ2-3; 10 bases line up with TRBD2. The CDR3 sequence is 19 residues long. The V gene's germline CDR1 is SEHNR and CDR2 FQNEAQ (reference sequence). The trim removed 3 bases at V and 4 bases at J, leaving 16 bases unmatched. CDR3 nucleotides: TGTGCCAGCAGCTTCCCGCCGGGACTAGCGTCTAGCAAGCCAGATACGCAGTATTTT. Translating it yields CASSFPPGLASSKPDTQYF.

The chain links TRBV5-1 to TRBJ2-1, with 7 bases identical to TRBD2. The V and J ends lost 4 bases and 0 bases, in that order; junction bases with no gene match: 4. Germline V gene sequence: CDR1 SGHRS, CDR2 YFSETQ. The CDR3 covers 15 residues. In DNA, the CDR3 is TGCGCCAGCAGCAACGGGGGGAGCTCCTACAATGAGCAGTTCTTC. Protein product: CASSNGGSSYNEQFF.

Details on this clonotype: Germline is not matched at one junction end, which may reflect a read error. V and J are TRBV20-1 and TRBJ1-1; D unresolved. The CDR3 extends over 14 amino acids. Germline V lookup: CDR1 DFQATT, CDR2 SNEGSKA (reference sequence). In DNA, the CDR3 is TGTAGTGCTAGAGAAGTCCGACAGAACACTGAAGCTTTCTTT. Translated, it gives CSAREVRQNTEAFF.

The gene calls are TRBV5-6 and TRBJ2-5; 7 bases are shared with TRBD2. Per germline, CDR1 SGHDT and CDR2 YYEEEE. This CDR3 region has 12 residues. The V gene end was trimmed by 3 bases and the J gene end by 13 bases; junction bases not matched to a gene: 9. CDR3 protein: CASSSTASGGYF. The CDR3 region has the DNA TGTGCCAGCAGCTCGACCGCTAGCGGAGGGTACTTC.

The chain uses TRBV7-2 and TRBJ1-2, with D possibly matching TRBD1 (5 bases). In germline, CDR1 is SGHTA, CDR2 FQGNSA. V shed 5 bases and J shed 2 bases, with 15 bases lying between them. The CDR3 spans 15 residues. CDR3 amino acids: CASSPMDIGNYGYTF. CDR3 nucleotides: TGTGCCAGCAGCCCGATGGACATAGGGAACTATGGCTACACCTTC.

The chain links TRBV10-3 to TRBJ2-5; 12 nucleotides agree with TRBD2. V lost 4 bases, J lost 5 bases, and 5 bases stayed unmatched. Germline lookup yields CDR1 ENHRY and CDR2 SYGVKD. The CDR3 has 15 residues. CDR3 DNA sequence: TGTGCCATCAGTGGTACCGGGACTAGCGGGGAGACCCAGTACTTC. It is translated as CAISGTGTSGETQYF.

This clonotype turned up a few times. V is TRBV20-1 and J is TRBJ2-7; D perhaps matches TRBD1 (7 bases). Germline CDR1 DFQATT, CDR2 SNEGSKA (reference sequence). V lost 1 base and J lost 5, with 15 bases in between. This CDR3 has 14 residues. The DNA for the CDR3 is TGCAGTGCTAGAGCAGGGGGGATTGCGGACGAGCAGTACTTC. It specifies CSARAGGIADEQYF.

This clonotype was seen more than once but under ten times. This rearrangement joins TRBV6-2 or TRBV6-3 to TRBJ2-6; D assignment may be TRBD1 or TRBD2 (5 bases each). Trimming removed 0 bases at V and 0 bases at J, with 12 bases between. The CDR3 runs 18 residues. CDR1 is MNHEY, CDR2 SVGEGT, per germline. DNA of the CDR3: TGTGCCAGCAGTTACTCGCCGGGACGATACTCTGGGGCCAACGTCCTGACTTTC. Its protein product is CASSYSPGRYSGANVLTF.

The V and J genes are TRBV20-1 and TRBJ2-1, with no clear D. The CDR3 length is 15 residues. Germline V gene data show CDR1 as DFQATT and CDR2 as SNEGSKA (reference sequence). V lost 0 bases, J lost 0 bases, and 9 bases lay in between. Here the CDR3 reads CSARDRLASYNEQFF. The DNA of the CDR3 is TGCAGTGCTAGAGATCGATTAGCCTCCTACAATGAGCAGTTCTTC.

The chain is built from TRBV7-3 and TRBJ2-3; D perhaps matches TRBD2 (5 bases). V was shortened by 5 bases and J by 5 bases, with 23 bases between the two germline ends. Germline V CDR1 and CDR2: SGHTA, FQGTGA. The CDR3 extends over 17 amino acids. The CDR3 bases are TGTGCCAGCAGCCCCTTTTGGGCCCCGGGGATAATAGATACGCAGTATTTT. This sequence encodes CASSPFWAPGIIDTQYF.

The chain joins TRBV12-3 or TRBV12-4 to TRBJ2-7, with D possibly TRBD1 on 6 matching bases. Gene TRBJ2-5 matches the end of the DNA better, so the J call may be wrong. This CDR3 has 14 residues. CDR3 sequence (DNA): TGTGCCAGCAGTTTAAGTCAGGGGATGAAGACCCAGTACTTC. Encoded protein: CASSLSQGMKTQYF.

As concerns this clonotype: Sequence at one end of the junction differs from germline and may be a read error. The chain has TRBV7-8 and TRBJ1-5; D gene uncertain. The CDR3 length is 14 residues. The germline V gene encodes CDR1 SGHVS and CDR2 FQNEAQ. In nucleotides, the CDR3 is TGTGTCAGCAGCAAGAATCGGGGCAATCAGCCCCAGCATTTT. Its translation is CVSSKNRGNQPQHF.

As DNA, the CDR3 is TGCGCCAGCAGGGGGGATGACGGCGAGCAGTACTTC. This gives the protein CASRGDDGEQYF. The chain couples TRBV10-1 to TRBJ2-7, with D possibly being TRBD1 or TRBD2 (5 bases each). Trimming left V 6 bases short and J 6 bases short, with 12 bases between. Germline CDR1 and CDR2: WNHNN and SYGVQD (reference sequence). The CDR3 covers 12 residues.

The chain recombines TRBV5-1 with TRBJ2-1; D is possibly TRBD1 or TRBD2 (5 bases each). CDR3 length: 17 amino acids. V lost 3 bases and J 2 bases, leaving 18 bases between the germline ends. Germline V gene sequence: CDR1 SGHRS, CDR2 YFSETQ. The CDR3 sequence: CASSSLAQGAPYNEQFF. The CDR3 nucleotides are TGCGCCAGCAGCTCATTAGCTCAGGGAGCCCCCTACAATGAGCAGTTCTTC.

This clonotype was seen more than once but under ten times. The V call is TRBV4-1, the J call TRBJ1-3; tentative D call: TRBD1 (5 bases). The germline V gene has CDR1 MGHRA and CDR2 YSYEKL. The CDR3 length is 16 residues. Trimming removed 1 base from V and 1 base from J, with 11 bases in between. The CDR3 spells CASSQGRGRSGNTIYF. The CDR3 DNA follows: TGCGCCAGCAGCCAAGGCCGGGGACGGTCTGGAAACACCATATATTTT.

In this sample, this clonotype turned up a few times. V and J are TRBV4-1 and TRBJ1-5, with 8 positions matching TRBD1. The V and J ends lost 4 bases and 6 bases, in that order; junction bases with no gene match: 23. The CDR3 is 20 residues long. Germline-derived CDR1 and CDR2 are MGHRA and YSYEKL. The CDR3 DNA is TGCGCCAGCAGCCCCAAAGCAGAAGGGACAGGAGGCCAAAGACGTCAGCCCCAGCATTTT. Protein product: CASSPKAEGTGGQRRQPQHF.

Concerning this clonotype: At one boundary the junction diverges from the germline segment, which might be a read error. The CDR3 sequence is CAISTGLATGTQYF. The CDR3 DNA follows: TGTGCCATCAGTACGGGACTAGCGACAGGTACGCAGTATTTT. V and J are TRBV10-3 and TRBJ2-3; 10 nucleotides align to TRBD2. Looked up from germline, CDR1 is ENHRY and CDR2 is SYGVKD. This CDR3 comprises 14 residues.

The V call is TRBV15, the J call TRBJ2-1; maybe TRBD1 (7 bases). Trimming stripped 5 bases from V and 4 bases from J, with 21 bases between. Germline CDR1 reads LNHNV; CDR2 reads YYDKDF (reference sequence). The CDR3 extends over 17 amino acids. CDR3 residues: CATSPPQWDSGYNEQFF. The CDR3 coding sequence is TGTGCCACCAGCCCCCCCCAATGGGACAGCGGGTACAATGAGCAGTTCTTC. Variable domain in full (rest from reference TRBV15 and TRBJ2-1): DAMVIQNPRYQVTQFGKPVTLSCSQTLNHNVMYWYQQKSSQAPKLLFHYYDKDFNNEADTPDNFQSRRPNTSFCFLDIRSPGLGDTAMYLCATSPPQWDSGYNEQFFGPGTRLTVL.

The sample holds a few counts of this clonotype. The chain uses TRBV6-6 and TRBJ1-5; unclear D gene. Germline V gene lookup returns CDR1 MNHNY and CDR2 SVGAGI (reference sequence). The ends were cut back, 7 bases at V and 0 bases at J, with 10 bases in the middle. This CDR3 is built from 14 residues. The CDR3 sequence is CASTQLGSNQPQHF. CDR3 bases: TGTGCCAGCACTCAGTTGGGTAGCAATCAGCCCCAGCATTTT.